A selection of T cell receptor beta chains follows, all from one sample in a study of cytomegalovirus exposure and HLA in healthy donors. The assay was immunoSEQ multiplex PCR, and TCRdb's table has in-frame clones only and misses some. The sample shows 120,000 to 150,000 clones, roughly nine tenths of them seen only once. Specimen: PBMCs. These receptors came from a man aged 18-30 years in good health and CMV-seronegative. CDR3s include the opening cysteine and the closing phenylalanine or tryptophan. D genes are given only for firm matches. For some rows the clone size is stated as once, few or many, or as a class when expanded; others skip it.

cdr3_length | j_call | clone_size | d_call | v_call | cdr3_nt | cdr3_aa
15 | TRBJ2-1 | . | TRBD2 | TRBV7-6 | TGTGCCAGCAGTGAGCGGGATACGGGGGGCAATGAGCAGTTCTTC | CASSERDTGGNEQFF
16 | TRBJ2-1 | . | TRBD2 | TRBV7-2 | TGTGCCAGCAGCTGGCTTGTGGGACTAGCGAAAAATGAGCAGTTCTTC | CASSWLVGLAKNEQFF
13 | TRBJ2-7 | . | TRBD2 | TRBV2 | TGTGCCAGCAAACTAGCGGGCCTCTACGAGCAGTACTTC | CASKLAGLYEQYF
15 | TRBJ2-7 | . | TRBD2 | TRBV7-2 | TGTGCCAGCAGCTTAGTACTAGCGGGAGGTGGGGAGCAGTACTTC | CASSLVLAGGGEQYF
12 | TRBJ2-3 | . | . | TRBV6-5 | TGTGCCAGCAGTGGTGCGGCAGATACGCAGTATTTT | CASSGAADTQYF
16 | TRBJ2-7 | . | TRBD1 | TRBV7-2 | TGTGCCAGCAGCTTAGCGTATGCGACAGGGGTCTACGAGCAGTACTTC | CASSLAYATGVYEQYF
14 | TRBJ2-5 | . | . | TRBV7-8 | TGTGCCAGCAGCTCCCAGACTCCTCAAGAGACCCAGTACTTC | CASSSQTPQETQYF
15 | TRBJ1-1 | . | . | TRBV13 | TGTGCCAGCAGCGACCGAGGACATTCTGGCACTGAAGCTTTCTTT | CASSDRGHSGTEAFF
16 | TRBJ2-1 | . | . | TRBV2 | TGTGCCAGTGGGGCTTTGAGACTGAGCTCCTACAATGAGCAGTTCTTC | CASGALRLSSYNEQFF
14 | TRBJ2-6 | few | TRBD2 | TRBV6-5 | TGTGCCAGCAGAGGGACTACTGGGGCCAACGTCCTGACTTTC | CASRGTTGANVLTF
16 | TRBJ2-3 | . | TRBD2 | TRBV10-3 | TGTGCCATCAGTGAGGGACTAGCGGGGGAGTCAGATACGCAGTATTTT | CAISEGLAGESDTQYF
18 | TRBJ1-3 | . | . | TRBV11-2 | TGTGCCAGCAGCCCCCGCCCAGGAGGGGCCATAACCCGAGACACCATATATTTT | CASSPRPGGAITRDTIYF
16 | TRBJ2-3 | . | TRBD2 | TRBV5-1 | TGCGCCAGCAGCCTTAGGACTAGCGGGAGCACAGATACGCAGTATTTT | CASSLRTSGSTDTQYF
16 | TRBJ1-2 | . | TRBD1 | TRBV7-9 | TGTGCCAGCAGCACCACCGGGACAGGGGTGGCCTATGGCTACACCTTC | CASSTTGTGVAYGYTF
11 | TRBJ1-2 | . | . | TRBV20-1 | TGCAGTGCCTATCGATTCGATGGCTACACCTTC | CSAYRFDGYTF
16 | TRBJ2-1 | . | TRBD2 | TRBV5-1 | TGCGCCAGCCTTTCTAGCGGGCCCCTAGCCTACAATGAGCAGTTCTTC | CASLSSGPLAYNEQFF
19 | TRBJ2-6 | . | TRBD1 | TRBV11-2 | TGTGCCAGCAGCCACAGACAGGGCCTACTGAAGTCTGGGGCCAACGTCCTGACTTTC | CASSHRQGLLKSGANVLTF
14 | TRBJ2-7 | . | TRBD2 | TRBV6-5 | TGTGCCAGCAGTACTGGACTAGCGGGAGGCGAGCAGTACTTC | CASSTGLAGGEQYF
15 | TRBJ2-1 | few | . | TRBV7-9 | TGTGCCAGCAGCTCCAGGTTACCGTCCTACAATGAGCAGTTCTTC | CASSSRLPSYNEQFF
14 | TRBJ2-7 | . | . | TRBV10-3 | TGTGCCATCAAAAAGGGAGGGGGTTCCTACGAGCAGTACTTC | CAIKKGGGSYEQYF
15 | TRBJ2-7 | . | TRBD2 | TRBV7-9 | TGTGCCAGCAGCAACACGGGGGGGCCCGCGCCCGAGCAGTACTTC | CASSNTGGPAPEQYF
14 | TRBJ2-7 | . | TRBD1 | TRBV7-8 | TGTGCCAGCGCGACCGGGACAGGGTTGTACGAGCAGTACTTC | CASATGTGLYEQYF
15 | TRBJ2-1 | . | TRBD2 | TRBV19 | TGTGCCAGTAGTATCAGCGGGGCAGCCTACAATGAGCAGTTCTTC | CASSISGAAYNEQFF
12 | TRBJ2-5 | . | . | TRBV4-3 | TGCGCCAGCAGCCAAGATAGGGGGACCCAGTACTTC | CASSQDRGTQYF
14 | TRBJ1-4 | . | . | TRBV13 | TGTGCCAGCAGCTTAGGACAGGCAAATGAAAAACTGTTTTTT | CASSLGQANEKLFF
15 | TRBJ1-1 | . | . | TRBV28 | TGTGCCAGCAGTTGGGGCAGGGCTCTGGACACTGAAGCTTTCTTT | CASSWGRALDTEAFF
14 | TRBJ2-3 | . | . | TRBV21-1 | TGTGCCAGCTCAGGGATAGGGGGCTTAGATACGCAGTATTTT | CASSGIGGLDTQYF
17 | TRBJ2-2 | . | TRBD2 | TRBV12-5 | TGTGCTAGTGGTTTGGCAGGACTAGCGACGAACACCGGGGAGCTGTTTTTT | CASGLAGLATNTGELFF
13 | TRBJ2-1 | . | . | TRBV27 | TGTGCCAGCAGTTTGTTGGGAGAGAGTAACCAGTTCTTC | CASSLLGESNQFF
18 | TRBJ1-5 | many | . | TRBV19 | TGTGCCAGTAGTCCAACCCTTGGACAGACTAAGAGCAATCAGCCCCAGCATTTT | CASSPTLGQTKSNQPQHF
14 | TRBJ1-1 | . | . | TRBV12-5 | TGTGCTAGTGGTTTAGGCCAGGGGATGGCTGAAGCTTTCTTT | CASGLGQGMAEAFF
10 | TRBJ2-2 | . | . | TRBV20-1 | TGCAGTGCTATGAGGGGGGAGCTGTTTTTT | CSAMRGELFF
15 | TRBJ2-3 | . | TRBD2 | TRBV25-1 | TGTGCCAGCAGTGAGGGACTACCCATCCCCGATACGCAGTATTTT | CASSEGLPIPDTQYF
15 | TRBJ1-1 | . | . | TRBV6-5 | TGTGCCAGCAGTGCAGGGGTAGGCATGAACACTGAAGCTTTCTTT | CASSAGVGMNTEAFF
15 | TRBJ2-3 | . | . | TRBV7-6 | TGTGCCAGCAGCTTAGGGGGAGCCTCCACAGATACGCAGTATTTT | CASSLGGASTDTQYF
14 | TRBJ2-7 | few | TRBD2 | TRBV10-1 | TGCGCCAGCAGTCCGACTAGCGGGAGTTACGAGCAGTACTTC | CASSPTSGSYEQYF
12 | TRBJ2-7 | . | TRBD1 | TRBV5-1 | TGCGCCAGCTTGGGACAGGGATACGAGCAGTACTTC | CASLGQGYEQYF
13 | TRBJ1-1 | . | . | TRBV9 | TGTGCCAGCAGCCCGGGAGGGAACACTGAAGCTTTCTTT | CASSPGGNTEAFF
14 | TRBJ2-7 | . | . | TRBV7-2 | TGTGCCAGCAGCTCAACAGAGACCACCTACGAGCAGTACTTC | CASSSTETTYEQYF
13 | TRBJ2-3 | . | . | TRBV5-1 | TGCGCCAGCAGCTTCGAGATTGCAGATACGCAGTATTTT | CASSFEIADTQYF
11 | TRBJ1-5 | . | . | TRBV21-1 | TGTGCCACACTACAGGGGCTGCCCCAGCATTTT | CATLQGLPQHF
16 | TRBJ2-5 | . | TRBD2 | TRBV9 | TGTGCCAGCAGCCCCGGGGGCGGGGGGGCCGGTGAGACCCAGTACTTC | CASSPGGGGAGETQYF
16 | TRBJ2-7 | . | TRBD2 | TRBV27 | TGTGCCAGCGGACGAATACTAGCGGGAGGGCCGAACGAGCAGTACTTC | CASGRILAGGPNEQYF
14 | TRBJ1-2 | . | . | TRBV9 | TGTGCCAGCAGCGTAGCTCCCCGTGACTATGGCTACACCTTC | CASSVAPRDYGYTF
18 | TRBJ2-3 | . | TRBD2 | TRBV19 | TGTGCCAGTTCACGCCCGGCGGGAGGGCTCCTTAGCACAGATACGCAGTATTTT | CASSRPAGGLLSTDTQYF
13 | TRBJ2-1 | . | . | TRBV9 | TGTGCCAGCAGCGTATTACTTGAGAGTGAGCAGTTCTTC | CASSVLLESEQFF
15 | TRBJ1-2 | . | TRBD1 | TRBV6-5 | TGTGCCAGCAGTTACTCGGGACAGGGCTTATATGGCTACACCTTC | CASSYSGQGLYGYTF
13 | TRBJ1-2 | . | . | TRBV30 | TGTGCCTGGACCGAAGCTTTCCACTATGGCTACACCTTC | CAWTEAFHYGYTF
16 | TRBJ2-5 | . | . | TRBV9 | TGTGCCAGCAGCGTAACTCTCGGGACATCTCAAGAGACCCAGTACTTC | CASSVTLGTSQETQYF